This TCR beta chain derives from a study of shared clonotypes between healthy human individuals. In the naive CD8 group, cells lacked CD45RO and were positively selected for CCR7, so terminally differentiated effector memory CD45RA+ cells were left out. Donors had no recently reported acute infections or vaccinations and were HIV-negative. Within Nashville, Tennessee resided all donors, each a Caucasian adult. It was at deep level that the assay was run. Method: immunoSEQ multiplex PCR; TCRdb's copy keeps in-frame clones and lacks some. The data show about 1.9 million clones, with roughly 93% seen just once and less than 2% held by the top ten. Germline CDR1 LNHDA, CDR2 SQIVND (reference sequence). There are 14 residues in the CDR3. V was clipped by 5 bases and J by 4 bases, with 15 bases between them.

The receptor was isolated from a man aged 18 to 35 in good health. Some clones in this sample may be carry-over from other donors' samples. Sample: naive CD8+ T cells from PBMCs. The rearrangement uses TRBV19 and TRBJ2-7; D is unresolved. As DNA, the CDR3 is TGTGCCAGTAGTTTTATTCATGGATCTTACGAGCAGTACTTC. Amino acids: CASSFIHGSYEQYF.